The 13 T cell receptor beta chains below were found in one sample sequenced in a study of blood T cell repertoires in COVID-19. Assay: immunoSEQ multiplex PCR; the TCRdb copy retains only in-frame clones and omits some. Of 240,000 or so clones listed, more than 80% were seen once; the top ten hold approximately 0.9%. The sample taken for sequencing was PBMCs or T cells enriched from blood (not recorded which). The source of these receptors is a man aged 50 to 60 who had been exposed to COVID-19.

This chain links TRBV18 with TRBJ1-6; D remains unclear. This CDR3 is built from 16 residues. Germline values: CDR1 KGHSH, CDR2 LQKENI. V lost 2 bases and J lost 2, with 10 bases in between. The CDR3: CASSPTSLTYNSPLHF. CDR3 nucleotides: TGTGCCAGCTCACCAACGAGTTTAACCTATAATTCACCCCTCCACTTT. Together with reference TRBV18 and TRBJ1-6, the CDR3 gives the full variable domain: NAGVMQNPRHLVRRRGQEARLRCSPMKGHSHVYWYRQLPEEGLKFMVYLQKENIIDESGMPKERFSAEFPKEGPSILRIQQVVRGDSAAYFCASSPTSLTYNSPLHFGNGTRLTVT.

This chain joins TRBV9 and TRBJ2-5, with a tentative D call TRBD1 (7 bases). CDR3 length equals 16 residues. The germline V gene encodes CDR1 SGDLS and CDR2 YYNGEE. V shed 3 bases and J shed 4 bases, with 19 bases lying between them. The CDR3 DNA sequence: TGTGCCAGCAGCGCCCGGCGCGGGGCAGGGGGAGAGACCCAGTACTTC. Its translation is CASSARRGAGGETQYF.

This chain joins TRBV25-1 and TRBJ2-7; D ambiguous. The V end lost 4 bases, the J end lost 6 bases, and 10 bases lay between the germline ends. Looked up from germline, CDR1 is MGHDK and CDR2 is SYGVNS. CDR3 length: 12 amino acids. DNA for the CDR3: TGTGCCAGCAGTGGAACCCTATCCGAGCAGTACTTC. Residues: CASSGTLSEQYF.

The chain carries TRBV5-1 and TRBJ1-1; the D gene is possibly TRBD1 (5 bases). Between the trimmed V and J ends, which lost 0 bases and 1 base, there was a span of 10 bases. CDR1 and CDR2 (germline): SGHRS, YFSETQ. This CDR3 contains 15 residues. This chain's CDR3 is CASSLEVQGNTEAFF. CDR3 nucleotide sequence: TGCGCCAGCAGCTTGGAAGTTCAGGGGAACACTGAAGCTTTCTTT. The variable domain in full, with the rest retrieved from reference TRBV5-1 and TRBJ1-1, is KAGVTQTPRYLIKTRGQQVTLSCSPISGHRSVSWYQQTPGQGLQFLFEYFSETQRNKGNFPGRFSGRQFSNSRSEMNVSTLELGDSALYLCASSLEVQGNTEAFFGQGTRLTVV.

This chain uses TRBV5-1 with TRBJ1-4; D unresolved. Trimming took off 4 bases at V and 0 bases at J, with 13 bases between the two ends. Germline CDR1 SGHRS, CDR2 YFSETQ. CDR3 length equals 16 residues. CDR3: CASSKGRGATNEKLFF. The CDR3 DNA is TGCGCCAGCAGCAAAGGACGGGGAGCAACTAATGAAAAACTGTTTTTT.

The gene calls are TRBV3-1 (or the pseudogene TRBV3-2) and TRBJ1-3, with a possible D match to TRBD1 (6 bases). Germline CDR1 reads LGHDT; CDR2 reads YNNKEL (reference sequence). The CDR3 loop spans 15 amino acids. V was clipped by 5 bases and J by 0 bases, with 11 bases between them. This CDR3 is CASSYGQISGNTIYF. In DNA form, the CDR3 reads TGTGCCAGCAGCTACGGACAGATCTCTGGAAACACCATATATTTT.

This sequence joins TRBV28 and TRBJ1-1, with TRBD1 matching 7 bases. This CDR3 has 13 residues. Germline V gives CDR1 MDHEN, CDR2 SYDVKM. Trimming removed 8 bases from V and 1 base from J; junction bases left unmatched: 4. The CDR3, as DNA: TGTGCCAGCCGCGGGACAGCGAACACTGAAGCTTTCTTT. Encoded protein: CASRGTANTEAFF.

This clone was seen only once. The CDR3: CASSQGQGRTDTQYF. As DNA, the CDR3 is TGTGCCAGCAGCCAAGGACAGGGTAGGACAGATACGCAGTATTTT. This chain links TRBV7-3 with TRBJ2-3, with 8 positions matching TRBD1. Germline values: CDR1 SGHTA, CDR2 FQGTGA. The junction had 7 bases not matched to a gene; V was cut back by 5 bases and J by 3 bases. CDR3 size: 15 residues.

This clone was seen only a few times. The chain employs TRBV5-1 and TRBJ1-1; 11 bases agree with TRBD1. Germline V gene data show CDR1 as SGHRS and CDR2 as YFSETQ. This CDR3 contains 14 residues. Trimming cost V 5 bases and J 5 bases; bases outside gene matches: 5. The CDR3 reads CASSAGTGGTEAFF. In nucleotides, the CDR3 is TGCGCCAGCAGTGCCGGGACAGGGGGTACTGAAGCTTTCTTT.

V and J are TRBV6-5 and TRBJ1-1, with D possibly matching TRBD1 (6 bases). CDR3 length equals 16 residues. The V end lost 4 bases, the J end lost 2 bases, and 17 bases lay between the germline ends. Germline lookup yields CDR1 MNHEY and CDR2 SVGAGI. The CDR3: CASSLFQGIRNTEAFF. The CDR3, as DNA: TGTGCCAGCAGTTTATTCCAGGGGATTAGAAACACTGAAGCTTTCTTT.

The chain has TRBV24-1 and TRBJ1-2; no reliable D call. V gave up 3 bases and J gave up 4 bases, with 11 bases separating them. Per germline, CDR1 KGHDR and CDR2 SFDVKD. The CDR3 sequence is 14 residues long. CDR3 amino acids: CATSDLDGSYGYTF. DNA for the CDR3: TGTGCCACCAGTGATCTAGACGGATCCTATGGCTACACCTTC.

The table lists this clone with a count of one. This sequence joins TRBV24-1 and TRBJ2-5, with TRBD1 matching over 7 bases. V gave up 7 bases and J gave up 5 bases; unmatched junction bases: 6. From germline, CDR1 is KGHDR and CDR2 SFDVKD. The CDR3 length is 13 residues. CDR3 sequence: CATRAQGLETQYF. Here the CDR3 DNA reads TGTGCCACCAGGGCACAGGGGTTGGAGACCCAGTACTTC.

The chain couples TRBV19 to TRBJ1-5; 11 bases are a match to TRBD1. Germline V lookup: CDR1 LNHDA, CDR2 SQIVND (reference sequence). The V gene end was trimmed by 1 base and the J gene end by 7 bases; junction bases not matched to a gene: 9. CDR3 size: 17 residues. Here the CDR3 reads CASSIGTGGPGLQPQHF. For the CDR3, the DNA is TGTGCCAGTAGTATAGGGACAGGGGGCCCCGGCCTCCAGCCCCAGCATTTT.